This TCR beta chain was sequenced in a study of blood T cell repertoires in COVID-19. The assay was immunoSEQ multiplex PCR, and TCRdb's table has in-frame clones only and misses some. The sample has approximately 250,000 clones, about 91% seen once. Per the germline V gene, CDR1 is LNHDA and CDR2 is SQIVND (reference sequence). The CDR3 is 14 amino acids. The V gene end was trimmed by 4 bases and the J gene end by 7 bases; junction bases not matched to a gene: 3. The TCR was taken from a woman aged 40 to 49 with acute COVID-19. The sample consisted of PBMCs or T cells enriched from blood (not recorded which). V is TRBV19 and J is TRBJ1-6; 8 bases map to TRBD1. CDR3 sequence reads: CASSTRDRNSPLHF. CDR3 in DNA: TGTGCCAGTAGTACCCGGGACAGGAATTCACCCCTCCACTTT.